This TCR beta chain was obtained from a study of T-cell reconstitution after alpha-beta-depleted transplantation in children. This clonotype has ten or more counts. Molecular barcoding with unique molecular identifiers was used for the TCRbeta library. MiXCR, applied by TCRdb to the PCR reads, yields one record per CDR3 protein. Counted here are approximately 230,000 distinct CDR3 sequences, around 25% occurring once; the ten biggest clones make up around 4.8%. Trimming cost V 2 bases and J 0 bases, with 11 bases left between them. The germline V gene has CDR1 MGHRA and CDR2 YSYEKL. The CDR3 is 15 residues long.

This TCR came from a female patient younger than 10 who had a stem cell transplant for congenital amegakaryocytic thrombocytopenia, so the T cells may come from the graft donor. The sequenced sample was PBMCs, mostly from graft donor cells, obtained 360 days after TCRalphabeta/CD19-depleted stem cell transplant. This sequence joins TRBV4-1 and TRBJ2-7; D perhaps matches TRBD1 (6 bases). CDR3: CASSQIQGTSYEQYF. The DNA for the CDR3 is TGCGCCAGCAGCCAAATACAGGGAACCTCCTACGAGCAGTACTTC.